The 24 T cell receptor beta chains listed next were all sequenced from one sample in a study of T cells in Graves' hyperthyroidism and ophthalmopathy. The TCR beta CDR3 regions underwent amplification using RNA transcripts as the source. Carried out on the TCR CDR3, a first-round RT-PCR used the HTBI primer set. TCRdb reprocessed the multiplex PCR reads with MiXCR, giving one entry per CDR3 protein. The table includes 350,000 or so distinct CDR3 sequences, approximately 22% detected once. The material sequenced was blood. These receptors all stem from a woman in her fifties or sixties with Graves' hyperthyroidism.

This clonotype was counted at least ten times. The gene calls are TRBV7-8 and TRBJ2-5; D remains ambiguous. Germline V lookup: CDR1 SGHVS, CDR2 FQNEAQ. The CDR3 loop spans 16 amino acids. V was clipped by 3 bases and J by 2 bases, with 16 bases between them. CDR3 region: CASSFTEVSSQETQYF. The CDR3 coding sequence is TGTGCCAGCAGCTTCACGGAAGTATCGTCTCAAGAGACCCAGTACTTC.

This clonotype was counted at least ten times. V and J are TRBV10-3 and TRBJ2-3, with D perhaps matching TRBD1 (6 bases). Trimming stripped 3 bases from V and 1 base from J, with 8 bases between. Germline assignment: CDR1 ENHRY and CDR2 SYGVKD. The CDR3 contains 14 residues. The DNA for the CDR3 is TGTGCCATCAGTGAAAGACAGGGCACAGATACGCAGTATTTT. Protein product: CAISERQGTDTQYF.

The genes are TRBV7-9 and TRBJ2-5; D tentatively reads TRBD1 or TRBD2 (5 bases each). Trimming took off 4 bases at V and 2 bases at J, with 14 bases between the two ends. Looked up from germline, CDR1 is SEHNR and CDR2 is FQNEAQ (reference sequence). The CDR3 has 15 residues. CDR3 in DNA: TGTGCCAGCAGCTCCCCCGGGGCGCCTCAAGAGACCCAGTACTTC. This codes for CASSSPGAPQETQYF.

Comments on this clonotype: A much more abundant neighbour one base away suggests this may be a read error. The CDR3 loop reads CSARGSQTYGYTF. In DNA form, the CDR3 reads TGCAGTGCTAGAGGATCACAGACCTATGGCTACACCTTC. The chain has TRBV20-1 and TRBJ1-2; D is ambiguous. V was trimmed by 1 base and J by 4 bases, leaving 10 bases between them. CDR1 is DFQATT and CDR2 is SNEGSKA in the germline V gene (reference sequence). The CDR3 runs 13 residues.

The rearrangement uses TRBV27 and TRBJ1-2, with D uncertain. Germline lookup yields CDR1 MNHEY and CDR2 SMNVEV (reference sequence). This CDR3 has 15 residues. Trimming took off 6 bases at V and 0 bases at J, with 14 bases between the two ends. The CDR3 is CASSVGAGSNYGYTF. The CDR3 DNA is TGTGCCAGCAGCGTAGGTGCGGGATCTAACTATGGCTACACCTTC.

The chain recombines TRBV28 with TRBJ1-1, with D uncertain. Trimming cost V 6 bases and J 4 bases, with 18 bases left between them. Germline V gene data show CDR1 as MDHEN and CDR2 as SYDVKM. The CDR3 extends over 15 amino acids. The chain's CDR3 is CASSRFIPEGTEAFF. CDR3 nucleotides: TGTGCCAGCAGCCGATTCATCCCGGAGGGCACTGAAGCTTTCTTT.

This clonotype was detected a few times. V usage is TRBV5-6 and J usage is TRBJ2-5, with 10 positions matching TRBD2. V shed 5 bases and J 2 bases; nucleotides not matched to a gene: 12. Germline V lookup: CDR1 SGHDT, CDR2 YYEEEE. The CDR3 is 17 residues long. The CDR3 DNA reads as TGTGCCAGCAGGTCCGGGGGGCTAGCGGGGGTTCAAGAGACCCAGTACTTC. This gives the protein CASRSGGLAGVQETQYF.

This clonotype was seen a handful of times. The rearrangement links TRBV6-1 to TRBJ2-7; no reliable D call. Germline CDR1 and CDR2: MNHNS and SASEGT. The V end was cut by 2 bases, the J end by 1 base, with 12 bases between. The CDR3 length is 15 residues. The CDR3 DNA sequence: TGTGCCAGCAGTGAATTTAGGACGGATTCCTACGAGCAGTACTTC. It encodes CASSEFRTDSYEQYF.

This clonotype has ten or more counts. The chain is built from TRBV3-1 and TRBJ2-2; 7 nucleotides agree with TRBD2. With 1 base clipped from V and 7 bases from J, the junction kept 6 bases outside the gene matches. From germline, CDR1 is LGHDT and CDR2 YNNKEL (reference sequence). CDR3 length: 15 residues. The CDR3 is CASSQGTRWGGELFF. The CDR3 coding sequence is TGTGCCAGCAGCCAAGGGACTAGATGGGGCGGGGAGCTGTTTTTT.

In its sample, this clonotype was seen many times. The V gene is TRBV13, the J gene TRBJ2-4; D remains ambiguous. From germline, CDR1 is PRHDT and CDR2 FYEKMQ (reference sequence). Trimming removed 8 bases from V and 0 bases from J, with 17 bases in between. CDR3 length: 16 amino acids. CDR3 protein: CASSALTDLAKNIQYF. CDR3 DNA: TGTGCCAGCTCAGCTTTAACTGATTTAGCCAAAAACATTCAGTACTTC.

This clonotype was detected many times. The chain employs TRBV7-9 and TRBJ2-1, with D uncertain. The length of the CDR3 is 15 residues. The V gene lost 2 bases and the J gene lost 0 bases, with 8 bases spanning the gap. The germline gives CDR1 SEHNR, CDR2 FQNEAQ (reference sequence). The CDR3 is CASSLSLGSYNEQFF. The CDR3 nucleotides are TGTGCCAGCAGCTTAAGCCTGGGCTCCTACAATGAGCAGTTCTTC. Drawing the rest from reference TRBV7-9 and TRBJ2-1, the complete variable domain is DTGVSQNPRHKITKRGQNVTFRCDPISEHNRLYWYRQTLGQGPEFLTYFQNEAQLEKSRLLSDRFSAERPKGSFSTLEIQRTEQGDSAMYLCASSLSLGSYNEQFFGPGTRLTVL.

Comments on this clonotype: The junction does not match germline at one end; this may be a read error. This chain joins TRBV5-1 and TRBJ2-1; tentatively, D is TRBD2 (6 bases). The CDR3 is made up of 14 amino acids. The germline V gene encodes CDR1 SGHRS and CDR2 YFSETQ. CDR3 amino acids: CASSAGTVYNEQFF. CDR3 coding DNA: TGTGCCAGCAGCGCCGGGACTGTTTACAATGAGCAGTTCTTC.

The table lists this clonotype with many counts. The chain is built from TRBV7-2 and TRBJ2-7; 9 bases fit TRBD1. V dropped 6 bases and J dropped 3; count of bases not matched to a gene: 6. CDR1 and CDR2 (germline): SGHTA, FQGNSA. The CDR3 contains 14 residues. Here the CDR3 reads CASSLLGQGYEQYF. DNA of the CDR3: TGTGCCAGCAGTTTATTGGGACAGGGCTACGAGCAGTACTTC.

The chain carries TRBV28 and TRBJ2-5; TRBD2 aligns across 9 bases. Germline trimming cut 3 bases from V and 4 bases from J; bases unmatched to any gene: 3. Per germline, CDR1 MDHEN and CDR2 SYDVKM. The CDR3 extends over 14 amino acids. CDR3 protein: CASSFAGGRETQYF. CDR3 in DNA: TGTGCCAGCAGTTTTGCGGGGGGGCGAGAGACCCAGTACTTC.

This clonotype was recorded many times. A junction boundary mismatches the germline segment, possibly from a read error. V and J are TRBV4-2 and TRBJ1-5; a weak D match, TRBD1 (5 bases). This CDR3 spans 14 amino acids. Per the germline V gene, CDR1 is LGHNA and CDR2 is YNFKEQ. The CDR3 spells CASSRQGGNQPQHF. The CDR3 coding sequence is TGCGCCAGCAGCAGGCAGGGTGGCAATCAGCCCCAGCATTTT.

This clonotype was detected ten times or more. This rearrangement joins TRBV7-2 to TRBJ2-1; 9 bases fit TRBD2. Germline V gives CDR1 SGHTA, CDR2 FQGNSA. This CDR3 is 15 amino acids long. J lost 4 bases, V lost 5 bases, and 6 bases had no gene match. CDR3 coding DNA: TGTGCCAGCAGCCCTCTAGCGGGGATGTACAATGAGCAGTTCTTC. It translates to CASSPLAGMYNEQFF.

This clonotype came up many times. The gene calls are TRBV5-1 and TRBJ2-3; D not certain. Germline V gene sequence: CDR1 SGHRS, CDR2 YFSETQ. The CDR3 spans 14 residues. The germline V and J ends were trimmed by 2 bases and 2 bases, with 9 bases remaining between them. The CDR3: CASSFGHDTDTQYF. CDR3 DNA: TGCGCCAGCAGCTTTGGCCACGACACAGATACGCAGTATTTT.

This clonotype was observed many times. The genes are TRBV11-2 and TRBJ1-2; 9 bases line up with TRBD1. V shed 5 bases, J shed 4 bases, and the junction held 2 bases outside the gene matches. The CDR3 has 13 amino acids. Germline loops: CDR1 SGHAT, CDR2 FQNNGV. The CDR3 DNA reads TGTGCCAGCAGCGGGACAGGGCCCTATGGCTACACCTTC. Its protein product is CASSGTGPYGYTF.

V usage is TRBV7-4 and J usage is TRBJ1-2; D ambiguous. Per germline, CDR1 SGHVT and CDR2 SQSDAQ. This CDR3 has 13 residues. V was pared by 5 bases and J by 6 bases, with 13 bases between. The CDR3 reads CASSPLSPHGYTF. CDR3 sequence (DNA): TGTGCCAGCAGCCCCCTTTCACCCCATGGCTACACCTTC. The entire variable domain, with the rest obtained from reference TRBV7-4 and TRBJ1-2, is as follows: GAGVSQSPRYKVAKRGRDVALRCDSISGHVTLYWYRQTLGQGSEVLTYSQSDAQRDKSGRPSGRFSAERPERSVSTLKIQRTEQGDSAVYLCASSPLSPHGYTFGSGTRLTVV.

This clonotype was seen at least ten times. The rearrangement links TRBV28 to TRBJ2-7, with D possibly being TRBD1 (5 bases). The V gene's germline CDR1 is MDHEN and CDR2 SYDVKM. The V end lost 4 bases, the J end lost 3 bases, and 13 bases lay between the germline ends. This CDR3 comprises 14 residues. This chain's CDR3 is CASSSVTDSYEQYF. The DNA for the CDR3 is TGTGCCAGCAGTTCCGTGACAGATAGCTACGAGCAGTACTTC.

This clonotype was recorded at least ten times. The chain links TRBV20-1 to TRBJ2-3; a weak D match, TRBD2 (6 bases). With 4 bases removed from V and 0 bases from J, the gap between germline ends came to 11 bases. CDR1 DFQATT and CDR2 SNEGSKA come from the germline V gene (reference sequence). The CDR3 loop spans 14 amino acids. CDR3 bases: TGCAGTGCTATTAGCGGTTCTAGCACAGATACGCAGTATTTT. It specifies CSAISGSSTDTQYF.

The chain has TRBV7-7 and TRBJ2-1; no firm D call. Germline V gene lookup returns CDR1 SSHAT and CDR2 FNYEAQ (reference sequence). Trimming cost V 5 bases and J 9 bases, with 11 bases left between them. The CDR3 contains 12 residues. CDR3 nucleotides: TGTGCCAGCAGCCCCCTCGTTGGTGAGCAGTTCTTC. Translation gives CASSPLVGEQFF.

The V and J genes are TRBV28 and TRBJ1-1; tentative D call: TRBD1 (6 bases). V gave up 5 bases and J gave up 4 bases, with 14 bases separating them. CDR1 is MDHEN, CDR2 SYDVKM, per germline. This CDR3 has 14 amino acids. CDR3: CASSPSRGSTEAFF. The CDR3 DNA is TGTGCCAGCAGTCCCTCCAGGGGTAGCACTGAAGCTTTCTTT.

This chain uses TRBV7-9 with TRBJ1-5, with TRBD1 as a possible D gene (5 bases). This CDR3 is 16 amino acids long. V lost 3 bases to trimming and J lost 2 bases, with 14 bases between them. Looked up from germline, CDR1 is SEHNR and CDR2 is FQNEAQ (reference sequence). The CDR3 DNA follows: TGTGCCAGCAGCTTGGCTCTGTCGGGGGGCAATCAGCCCCAGCATTTT. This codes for CASSLALSGGNQPQHF.